Following are 21 T cell receptor beta chains from one sample sequenced in a study of cytomegalovirus exposure and HLA in healthy donors. Both 60 Vbeta primers and 13 Jbeta primers went into the PCR. The table came from immunoSEQ multiplex PCR; TCRdb's copy has only in-frame clones and leaves some out. This repertoire shows about 170,000 clones, around 68% found once; its top ten account for roughly 2.9%. The specimen sequenced was PBMCs. The source of these receptors is a man in his forties in good health and CMV-seronegative.

This clone was observed a handful of times. V and J are TRBV10-2 and TRBJ2-3, with 12 bases aligning to TRBD2. The CDR3 loop spans 15 amino acids. V dropped 5 bases and J dropped 2; count of bases not matched to a gene: 2. Germline lookup yields CDR1 WSHSY and CDR2 SAAADI. The CDR3 region has the DNA TGCGCCAGCAGTCGGACTAGCGGGACCACAGATACGCAGTATTTT. Its translation: CASSRTSGTTDTQYF.

This clone was seen a handful of times. The genes are TRBV4-1 and TRBJ2-5; D is ambiguous. Germline CDR1 is MGHRA and CDR2 is YSYEKL. The length of the CDR3 is 14 residues. V was shortened by 6 bases and J by 2 bases, with 13 bases between the two germline ends. The CDR3 is CASRLGTEQETQYF. The CDR3 coding sequence is TGCGCCAGCAGACTCGGCACAGAACAAGAGACCCAGTACTTC.

The chain recombines TRBV2 with TRBJ2-5, with D maybe TRBD1 (6 bases). V was shortened by 6 bases and J by 0 bases, with 11 bases between the two germline ends. The CDR3 has 14 residues. Looked up from germline, CDR1 is SNHLY and CDR2 is FYNNEI. CDR3 amino acids: CASSVDRNQETQYF. The CDR3 DNA follows: TGTGCCAGCAGCGTAGACAGGAACCAAGAGACCCAGTACTTC.

This sequence joins TRBV15 and TRBJ1-3; 11 nucleotides agree with TRBD1. The CDR3 sequence is 14 residues long. V lost 7 bases to trimming and J lost 3 bases; unmatched junction nucleotides: 2. Germline V gene sequence: CDR1 LNHNV, CDR2 YYDKDF (reference sequence). The DNA of the CDR3 is TGTGCCACCACGGACAGGGGGCTTGGAAACACCATATATTTT. It encodes CATTDRGLGNTIYF.

This clone was detected a few times. This chain uses TRBV6-7 with TRBJ2-1; 10 bases agree with TRBD1. TRBV6-7 is an ORF; its function is uncertain. V lost 4 bases to trimming and J lost 6 bases; unmatched junction nucleotides: 24. This CDR3 has 21 amino acids. The CDR3 here is CASSWVSSDRGSGTRVNEQFF. Here the CDR3 DNA reads TGTGCCAGCAGTTGGGTTTCGTCGGACAGGGGGTCGGGGACACGGGTCAATGAGCAGTTCTTC.

The J gene is TRBJ1-2, the V gene TRBV2; tentatively, D is TRBD1 (6 bases). Germline CDR1 is SNHLY and CDR2 is FYNNEI. The length of the CDR3 is 15 residues. Trimming took 6 bases from V and 3 from J, leaving 17 bases between them. Here the CDR3 DNA reads TGTGCCAGCAGGGCCTTCACAGGGAACTACTATGGCTACACCTTC. This translates into CASRAFTGNYYGYTF.

This chain links TRBV7-9 with TRBJ2-2; 10 bases align to TRBD1. This CDR3 is built from 16 residues. V dropped 3 bases and J dropped 6; count of bases not matched to a gene: 7. Per the germline V gene, CDR1 is SEHNR and CDR2 is FQNEAQ (reference sequence). The CDR3 nucleotides are TGTGCCAGCAGCTTTTGGGACAGGGGAGCCCCCGGGGAGCTGTTTTTT. This encodes CASSFWDRGAPGELFF. The full variable domain, completed using reference TRBV7-9 and TRBJ2-2, is DTGVSQNPRHKITKRGQNVTFRCDPISEHNRLYWYRQTLGQGPEFLTYFQNEAQLEKSRLLSDRFSAERPKGSFSTLEIQRTEQGDSAMYLCASSFWDRGAPGELFFGEGSRLTVL.

The chain has TRBV7-9 and TRBJ1-4; possible D gene TRBD1, 6 bases. Germline-derived CDR1 and CDR2 are SEHNR and FQNEAQ (reference sequence). Trimming took 5 bases from V and 9 from J, leaving 16 bases between them. The CDR3 is 14 amino acids. CDR3 residues: CASSPEQGSQKLFF. The CDR3 coding sequence is TGTGCCAGCAGCCCAGAACAGGGATCGCAAAAACTGTTTTTT.

The CDR3 protein is CASTRDGGGLVYGYTF. The CDR3 DNA sequence: TGTGCCAGCACCAGGGACGGGGGGGGGTTAGTCTATGGCTACACCTTC. The chain recombines TRBV28 with TRBJ1-2; D is perhaps TRBD1 (5 bases). Per the germline V gene, CDR1 is MDHEN and CDR2 is SYDVKM. The CDR3 is made up of 16 amino acids. Between the trimmed V and J ends, which lost 7 bases and 4 bases, there was a span of 22 bases.

The chain has TRBV7-2 and TRBJ1-5; TRBD1 matches at 10 bases. CDR1 and CDR2 from the germline V gene are SGHTA and FQGNSA. The V gene end was trimmed by 5 bases and the J gene end by 7 bases; junction bases not matched to a gene: 5. The CDR3 is made up of 14 amino acids. The CDR3 spells CASSRDRGSQPQHF. In nucleotides, the CDR3 is TGTGCCAGCAGCCGGGACAGGGGTAGCCAGCCCCAGCATTTT.

V gene TRBV2 combines with J gene TRBJ1-3; tentative D call: TRBD1 (6 bases). Looked up from germline, CDR1 is SNHLY and CDR2 is FYNNEI. The germline V and J ends were trimmed by 6 bases and 4 bases, with 19 bases remaining between them. CDR3 size: 16 residues. The DNA of the CDR3 is TGTGCCAGCAGCAATATCCCAGGGGTGGACGGAAACACCATATATTTT. Protein: CASSNIPGVDGNTIYF.

V and J are TRBV7-9 and TRBJ2-4, with 10 bases that match TRBD1. Trimming cost V 4 bases and J 6 bases; bases outside gene matches: 3. This CDR3 has 14 amino acids. Per germline, CDR1 SEHNR and CDR2 FQNEAQ (reference sequence). CDR3 in amino acids: CASSSWTGGNIQYF. The CDR3 DNA is TGTGCCAGCAGCTCGTGGACAGGGGGAAACATTCAGTACTTC.

This clone was counted between two and nine times. This sequence joins TRBV7-2 and TRBJ2-5, with TRBD2 matching 9 bases. Per the germline V gene, CDR1 is SGHTA and CDR2 is FQGNSA. V gave up 6 bases and J gave up 2 bases; unmatched junction bases: 7. The CDR3 extends over 15 amino acids. CDR3 coding DNA: TGTGCCAGCAGGACCACTAGCGGGCGTCAAGAGACCCAGTACTTC. This encodes CASRTTSGRQETQYF.

The rearrangement uses TRBV7-9 and TRBJ2-1; 10 positions match TRBD1. CDR1 SEHNR and CDR2 FQNEAQ come from the germline V gene (reference sequence). Trimming took 4 bases from V and 1 from J; bases not matched to a gene: 1. The CDR3 totals 15 residues. CDR3 sequence reads: CASSWDRGSYNEQFF. The CDR3 DNA sequence: TGTGCCAGCAGCTGGGACAGGGGATCCTACAATGAGCAGTTCTTC.

This sequence joins TRBV5-3 and TRBJ2-2; 10 positions match TRBD2. TRBV5-3 counts as an open reading frame of uncertain function. V lost 4 bases and J lost 3; bases outside the gene matches: 3. The CDR3 loop spans 15 amino acids. The CDR3, as DNA: TGTGCCAGAAGCCGCGGGACTAGCGACACCGGGGAGCTGTTTTTT. Translated, it gives CARSRGTSDTGELFF.

The chain joins TRBV15 to TRBJ1-6; tentatively, D is TRBD1 (6 bases). CDR1 LNHNV and CDR2 YYDKDF come from the germline V gene (reference sequence). The CDR3 loop spans 17 amino acids. V was cut by 3 bases and J by 5 bases, with 17 bases left in between. Here the CDR3 reads CATSRGGGGMDNSPLHF. The DNA for the CDR3 is TGTGCCACCAGCAGGGGAGGGGGGGGCATGGATAATTCACCCCTCCACTTT. Full variable domain (missing parts from reference TRBV15 and TRBJ1-6): DAMVIQNPRYQVTQFGKPVTLSCSQTLNHNVMYWYQQKSSQAPKLLFHYYDKDFNNEADTPDNFQSRRPNTSFCFLDIRSPGLGDTAMYLCATSRGGGGMDNSPLHFGNGTRLTVT.

This clone was seen more than once but under ten times. The gene calls are TRBV27 and TRBJ1-4, with TRBD1 matching over 7 bases. Germline loops: CDR1 MNHEY, CDR2 SMNVEV (reference sequence). This CDR3 is 15 amino acids long. J was trimmed by 8 bases and V by 4 bases; bases with no gene match: 10. CDR3 amino acids: CASSSQPGGKEKLFF. The CDR3 DNA sequence: TGTGCCAGCAGTTCCCAGCCAGGGGGAAAGGAAAAACTGTTTTTT.

J is TRBJ2-7 and V is TRBV5-6; D might be TRBD1 (6 bases). Trimming removed 4 bases from V and 5 bases from J, with 16 bases in between. CDR3 length: 14 residues. Germline CDR1 and CDR2: SGHDT and YYEEEE. The CDR3 spells CASSLDRRYDEQYF. The CDR3 nucleotides read TGTGCCAGCAGCCTCGACAGGAGGTATGACGAGCAGTACTTC.

V usage is TRBV2 and J usage is TRBJ1-5, with 7 bases identical to TRBD1. V dropped 3 bases and J dropped 1; count of bases not matched to a gene: 0. CDR1 is SNHLY, CDR2 FYNNEI, per germline. The CDR3 covers 14 residues. The DNA of the CDR3 is TGTGCCAGCAGTGACAGGGGGAGCAATCAGCCCCAGCATTTT. It specifies CASSDRGSNQPQHF.

This clone was detected only once. V gene TRBV6-1 combines with J gene TRBJ2-7; D may be TRBD2 (7 bases). The V gene's germline CDR1 is MNHNS and CDR2 SASEGT. V was trimmed by 4 bases and J by 2 bases, leaving 12 bases between them. The CDR3 contains 14 residues. The CDR3 DNA sequence: TGTGCCAGCAGTGTCCAGGGGAGGGCCTACGAGCAGTACTTC. Protein sequence: CASSVQGRAYEQYF.

This rearrangement joins TRBV4-1 to TRBJ2-7; the match to TRBD2 covers 14 bases. CDR1 MGHRA and CDR2 YSYEKL come from the germline V gene. This CDR3 has 16 residues. Unmatched junction bases numbered 5, after V lost 3 bases and J lost 4 bases. DNA for the CDR3: TGCGCCAGCAGCCAGGTCGGGACTAGCGGGGGATACGAGCAGTACTTC. This translates into CASSQVGTSGGYEQYF.